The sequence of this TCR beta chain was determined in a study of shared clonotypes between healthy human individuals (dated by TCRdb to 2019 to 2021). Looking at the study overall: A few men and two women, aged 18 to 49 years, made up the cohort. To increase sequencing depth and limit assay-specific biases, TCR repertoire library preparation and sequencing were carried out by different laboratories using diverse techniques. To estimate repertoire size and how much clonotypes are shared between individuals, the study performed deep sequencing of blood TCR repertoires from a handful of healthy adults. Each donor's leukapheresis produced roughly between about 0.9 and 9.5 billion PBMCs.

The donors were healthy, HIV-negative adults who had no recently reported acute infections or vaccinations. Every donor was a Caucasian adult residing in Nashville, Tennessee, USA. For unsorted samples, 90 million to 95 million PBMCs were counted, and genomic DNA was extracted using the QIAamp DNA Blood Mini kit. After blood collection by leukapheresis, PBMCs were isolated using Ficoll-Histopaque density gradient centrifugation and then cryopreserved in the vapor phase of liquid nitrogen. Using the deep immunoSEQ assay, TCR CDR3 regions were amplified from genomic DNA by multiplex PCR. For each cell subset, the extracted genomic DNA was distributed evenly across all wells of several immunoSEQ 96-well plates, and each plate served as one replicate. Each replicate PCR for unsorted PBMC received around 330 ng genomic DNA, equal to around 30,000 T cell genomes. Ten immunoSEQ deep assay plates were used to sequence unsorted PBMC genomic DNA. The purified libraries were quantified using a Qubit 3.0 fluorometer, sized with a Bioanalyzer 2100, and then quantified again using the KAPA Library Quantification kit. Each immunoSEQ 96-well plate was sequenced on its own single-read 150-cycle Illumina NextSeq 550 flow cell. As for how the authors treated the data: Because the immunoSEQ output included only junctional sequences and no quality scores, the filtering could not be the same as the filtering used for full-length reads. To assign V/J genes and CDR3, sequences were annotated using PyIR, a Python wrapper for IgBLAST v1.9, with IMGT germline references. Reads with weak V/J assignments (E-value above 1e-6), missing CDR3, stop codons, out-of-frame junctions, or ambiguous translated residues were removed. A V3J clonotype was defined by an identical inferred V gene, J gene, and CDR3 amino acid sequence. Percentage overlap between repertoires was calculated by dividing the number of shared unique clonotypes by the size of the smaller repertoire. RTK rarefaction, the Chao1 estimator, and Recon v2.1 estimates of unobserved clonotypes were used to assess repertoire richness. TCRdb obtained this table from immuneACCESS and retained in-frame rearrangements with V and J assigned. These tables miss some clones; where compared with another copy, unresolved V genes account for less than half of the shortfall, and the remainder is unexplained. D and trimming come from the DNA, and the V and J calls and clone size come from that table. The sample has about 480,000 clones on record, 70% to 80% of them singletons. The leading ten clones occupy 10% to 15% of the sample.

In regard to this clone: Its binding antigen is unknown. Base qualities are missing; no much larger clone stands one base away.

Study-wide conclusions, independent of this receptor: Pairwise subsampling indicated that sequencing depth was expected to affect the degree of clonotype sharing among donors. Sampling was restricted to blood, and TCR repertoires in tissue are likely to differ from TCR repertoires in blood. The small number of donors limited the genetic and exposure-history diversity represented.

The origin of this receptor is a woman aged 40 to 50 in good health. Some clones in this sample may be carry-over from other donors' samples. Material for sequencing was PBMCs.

The DNA is as follows: TGCGCCAGCAGCTTGGTGCCACCGGGACAGGGGAGCTATGGCTACACCTTC. Translation gives CASSLVPPGQGSYGYTF. The chain joins TRBV5-1 to TRBJ1-2, with 10 bases aligning to TRBD1. In the germline V gene, CDR1 corresponds to SGHRS and CDR2 to YFSETQ. V and J are trimmed by 0 bases and 4 bases, and the gene matches miss 9 bases of the junction. The CDR3 goes from the cysteine to the phenylalanine over 17 residues. This entry keeps only the CDR3 DNA: 51 bases, framed from base 1. Extended through the reference TRBV5-1 and TRBJ1-2 proteins, this CDR3 yields the full variable domain: KAGVTQTPRYLIKTRGQQVTLSCSPISGHRSVSWYQQTPGQGLQFLFEYFSETQRNKGNFPGRFSGRQFSNSRSEMNVSTLELGDSALYLCASSLVPPGQGSYGYTFGSGTRLTVV.